The following is a T cell receptor (beta chain) sequence with its context. The antigen is not known. Each bulk PBMC sample had about 350 ng DNA loaded. Clones were read by immunoSEQ multiplex PCR, and TCRdb kept only the in-frame ones, dropping some. The sample has some 16,000 clones, more than 70% seen once. Noted time point: pre-treatment baseline. The CDR3 covers 9 residues. Germline CDR1 is DFQATT and CDR2 is SNEGSKA (reference sequence). The data are from a study of blood T cell dynamics during melanoma immunotherapy. Whole-study context: Standard first-line treatment here was pembrolizumab or nivolumab plus ipilimumab in metastatic melanoma. Study-level results: Whether repertoire-driving clones were melanoma-specific could not be determined.

The clonotype comes from a human donor with melanoma. This specimen was blood, taken from a patient treated with checkpoint blockade. The gene calls are TRBV20-1 and TRBJ2-5; D gene unclear. Gene TRBJ2-7 matches the end of the DNA better, so the J call may be wrong. CDR3 nucleotides: TGCAGTGCAAAGTACGAGCAGTACTTC. Amino acid sequence: CSAKYEQYF.